This entry lists 30 T cell receptor beta chains sequenced from one sample in a study of blood T cell repertoires in COVID-19. Repertoires were generated with immunoSEQ multiplex PCR, while TCRdb's copy carries only in-frame clones and drops some. The sample consists of 140,000 or so clones, almost 85% of them appearing once. The sequencing sample was made of peripheral blood. The receptor source for this set is a man aged 50 or older with acute or convalescent COVID-19.

The chain employs TRBV10-3 and TRBJ2-3, with D possibly TRBD2 on 5 matching bases. Per the germline V gene, CDR1 is ENHRY and CDR2 is SYGVKD. The V and J ends lost 4 bases and 1 base respectively, with 6 bases between them. The CDR3 contains 13 residues. The DNA for the CDR3 is TGTGCCATCAGTGGGGGAGGCACAGATACGCAGTATTTT. Translated: CAISGGGTDTQYF.

The chain has TRBV29-1 and TRBJ1-1; 8 bases agree with TRBD1. The CDR3 sequence is 14 residues long. The ends lost 5 bases at V and 4 bases at J; junction bases unmatched: 9. Per germline, CDR1 SQVTM and CDR2 ANQGSEA. The CDR3 bases are TGCAGCGTTTGTAGTCCAACAGGGGGCACTGAAGCTTTCTTT. Its protein is CSVCSPTGGTEAFF.

The DNA for the CDR3 is TGTGCCATCAGTGAAAACGGACAGGGAAGAAACACCATATATTTT. Translated: CAISENGQGRNTIYF. The V and J genes are TRBV10-3 and TRBJ1-3; TRBD1 matches 8 bases. This CDR3 is 15 amino acids long. CDR1 is ENHRY and CDR2 is SYGVKD in the germline V gene. The junction had 6 bases not matched to a gene; V was cut back by 3 bases and J by 5 bases.

This chain connects TRBV19 to TRBJ2-2; D is perhaps TRBD2 (5 bases). This CDR3 is 15 amino acids long. Germline CDR1 reads LNHDA; CDR2 reads SQIVND (reference sequence). V was clipped by 7 bases and J by 4 bases, with 16 bases between them. The CDR3 DNA reads as TGTGCCAGTAAAGTGTCGGGAAGCGGCACCGGGGAGCTGTTTTTT. Its protein product is CASKVSGSGTGELFF.

The chain uses TRBV30 and TRBJ1-5, with TRBD1 matching over 8 bases. This CDR3 contains 15 residues. J lost 4 bases, V lost 3 bases, and 8 bases had no gene match. In germline, CDR1 is GTSNPN, CDR2 SVGIG (reference sequence). The CDR3 spells CAWSYSGGTNQPQHF. The CDR3 bases are TGTGCCTGGAGCTACTCAGGGGGCACTAATCAGCCCCAGCATTTT.

The CDR3 loop is CASSQDPGSSGANVLTF. CDR3 DNA: TGCGCCAGCAGCCAAGACCCAGGCAGCTCTGGGGCCAACGTCCTGACTTTC. The chain carries TRBV4-1 and TRBJ2-6; D remains ambiguous. The ends were cut back, 0 bases at V and 0 bases at J, with 9 bases in the middle. In germline, CDR1 is MGHRA, CDR2 YSYEKL. The CDR3 extends over 17 amino acids.

V gene TRBV5-1 combines with J gene TRBJ1-1, with D uncertain. CDR1 is SGHRS and CDR2 is YFSETQ in the germline V gene. This CDR3 is 13 amino acids long. Trimming stripped 4 bases from V and 7 bases from J, with 14 bases between. CDR3 sequence (DNA): TGCGCCAGCAGCGATCGGGGTTATTATGAAGCTTTCTTT. Amino acids: CASSDRGYYEAFF. The whole variable domain, remainder taken from reference TRBV5-1 and TRBJ1-1, is KAGVTQTPRYLIKTRGQQVTLSCSPISGHRSVSWYQQTPGQGLQFLFEYFSETQRNKGNFPGRFSGRQFSNSRSEMNVSTLELGDSALYLCASSDRGYYEAFFGQGTRLTVV.

This clone was recorded only once. Distinct nucleotide sequences in the sample also encode this CDR3. The V call is TRBV5-1, the J call TRBJ2-2; 11 bases fit TRBD1. Germline CDR1 is SGHRS and CDR2 is YFSETQ. J was trimmed by 8 bases and V by 0 bases; bases with no gene match: 3. CDR3 length: 15 residues. CDR3 loop: CASSLAGQGAGELFF. CDR3 coding DNA: TGCGCCAGCAGCTTGGCCGGACAGGGGGCGGGGGAGCTGTTTTTT. Based on the CDR3 plus reference TRBV5-1 and TRBJ2-2, the full variable domain is KAGVTQTPRYLIKTRGQQVTLSCSPISGHRSVSWYQQTPGQGLQFLFEYFSETQRNKGNFPGRFSGRQFSNSRSEMNVSTLELGDSALYLCASSLAGQGAGELFFGEGSRLTVL.

This clone turned up a few times. This chain joins TRBV5-1 and TRBJ1-1; D not certain. This CDR3 has 13 residues. V shed 6 bases and J shed 0 bases, with 9 bases lying between them. The germline gives CDR1 SGHRS, CDR2 YFSETQ. CDR3 loop: CASMRAVNTEAFF. In nucleotides, the CDR3 is TGCGCCAGCATGCGGGCGGTGAACACTGAAGCTTTCTTT.

This clone was seen a few times. The V gene is TRBV9, the J gene TRBJ2-3; 7 bases line up with TRBD1. CDR3 length equals 18 residues. From germline, CDR1 is SGDLS and CDR2 YYNGEE. V shed 4 bases, J shed 5 bases, and the junction held 19 bases outside the gene matches. CDR3 sequence (DNA): TGTGCCAGCAGCACAATGACAGGGTTTGAAAGAGGGGGAGATACGCAGTATTTT. Residues: CASSTMTGFERGGDTQYF.

In this sample, this clone turned up once. The chain has TRBV2 and TRBJ1-1, with D unclear. From germline, CDR1 is SNHLY and CDR2 FYNNEI. V lost 3 bases and J lost 0, with 8 bases in between. This CDR3 has 14 amino acids. This CDR3 reads CASSEMRLNTEAFF. The CDR3 nucleotides read TGTGCCAGCAGTGAGATGCGCTTGAACACTGAAGCTTTCTTT.

This rearrangement joins TRBV5-1 to TRBJ2-1, with D perhaps matching TRBD2 (6 bases). The germline V gene encodes CDR1 SGHRS and CDR2 YFSETQ. V lost 1 base to trimming and J lost 8 bases, with 16 bases between them. The CDR3 has 15 amino acids. CDR3 in DNA: TGCGCCAGCAGCTTGAATGGCTACGGGAGCGATGAGCAGTTCTTC. Encoded protein: CASSLNGYGSDEQFF.

CDR3 sequence: CASILSYEQYF. The CDR3 coding sequence is TGTGCCAGCATCTTATCCTACGAGCAGTACTTC. This sequence joins TRBV6-5 and TRBJ2-7, with D hard to call. CDR1 is MNHEY, CDR2 SVGAGI, per germline. The CDR3 runs 11 residues. V was clipped by 7 bases and J by 1 base, with 5 bases between them.

This clone has a single count. The genes are TRBV28 and TRBJ2-1; D remains ambiguous. Trimming took off 10 bases at V and 2 bases at J, with 9 bases between the two ends. Germline lookup yields CDR1 MDHEN and CDR2 SYDVKM. This CDR3 is built from 12 residues. In DNA form, the CDR3 reads TGTGCCACCGGGTGGGCCTACAATGAGCAGTTCTTC. This sequence encodes CATGWAYNEQFF.

The chain carries TRBV3-1 (or the pseudogene TRBV3-2) and TRBJ2-1; 14 nucleotides match TRBD2. Looked up from germline, CDR1 is LGHDT and CDR2 is YNNKEL (reference sequence). CDR3 length equals 17 residues. Losses at the gene ends were 2 bases for V and 5 bases for J; bases not matched to a gene: 5. The CDR3 coding sequence is TGTGCCAGCAGCCAAAATGGACTAGCGGGAGGACACAATGAGCAGTTCTTC. Translating gives CASSQNGLAGGHNEQFF.

This chain connects TRBV2 to TRBJ1-1; the D gene is possibly TRBD1 (6 bases). Germline V gives CDR1 SNHLY, CDR2 FYNNEI. CDR3 length: 13 amino acids. V shed 6 bases and J shed 6 bases, with 14 bases lying between them. The CDR3 DNA sequence: TGTGCCAGCAGGGACGGACAGAGGGCTGAAGCTTTCTTT. The encoded protein is CASRDGQRAEAFF.

This rearrangement joins TRBV27 to TRBJ2-1; TRBD1 matches 11 bases. Trimming took 2 bases from V and 5 from J; bases not matched to a gene: 2. There are 15 residues in the CDR3. CDR1 is MNHEY, CDR2 SMNVEV, per germline (reference sequence). CDR3 in amino acids: CASSLGQGADNEQFF. CDR3 nucleotides: TGTGCCAGCAGTTTAGGACAGGGGGCCGACAATGAGCAGTTCTTC.

This clone was picked up one time. The gene calls are TRBV27 and TRBJ2-7; D may be TRBD1 (6 bases). Germline V gene data show CDR1 as MNHEY and CDR2 as SMNVEV (reference sequence). V was clipped by 4 bases and J by 2 bases, with 12 bases between them. This CDR3 is built from 14 residues. The CDR3 bases are TGTGCCAGCAGTTCCCTCAGGGGCCCCTACGAGCAGTACTTC. This encodes CASSSLRGPYEQYF.

The V and J genes are TRBV10-1 and TRBJ2-4; TRBD1 might be the D (6 bases). The V end was cut by 0 bases, the J end by 0 bases, with 9 bases between. Germline V gene data show CDR1 as WNHNN and CDR2 as SYGVQD (reference sequence). The CDR3 totals 16 residues. This chain's CDR3 is CASSESGGIAKNIQYF. DNA of the CDR3: TGCGCCAGCAGTGAGTCAGGGGGAATAGCCAAAAACATTCAGTACTTC.

J is TRBJ1-2 and V is TRBV6-1; 10 bases align to TRBD1. CDR3 length equals 15 residues. The J segment lost 4 bases and the V segment lost 3 bases, leaving 5 bases of the junction unmatched. Germline V gene data show CDR1 as MNHNS and CDR2 as SASEGT. The CDR3 protein is CASSESGTGAYGYTF. CDR3 sequence (DNA): TGTGCCAGCAGTGAGTCCGGGACAGGGGCCTATGGCTACACCTTC.

The J gene is TRBJ2-7, the V gene TRBV10-3; a weak D match, TRBD2 (5 bases). The CDR3 is 13 residues long. Trimming left V 4 bases short and J 3 bases short, with 10 bases between. CDR1 is ENHRY, CDR2 SYGVKD, per germline. The CDR3 nucleotides are TGTGCCATCAGTGGAGGGAAAGGCTACGAGCAGTACTTC. It translates to CAISGGKGYEQYF.

The rearrangement uses TRBV9 and TRBJ2-3; 8 bases match TRBD1. This CDR3 spans 17 amino acids. The germline gives CDR1 SGDLS, CDR2 YYNGEE. Trimming took 3 bases from V and 0 from J; bases not matched to a gene: 9. The CDR3 sequence: CASSAPDRGLSTDTQYF. The DNA of the CDR3 is TGTGCCAGCAGCGCCCCCGACAGGGGACTTAGCACAGATACGCAGTATTTT.

The rearrangement joins TRBV10-3 to TRBJ2-3; D gene ambiguous. Looked up from germline, CDR1 is ENHRY and CDR2 is SYGVKD. The CDR3 is 13 residues long. Deletions cut 6 bases from V and 4 bases from J, with 11 bases between. The CDR3 region is CAISSGGPDTQYF. The CDR3 DNA follows: TGTGCCATCAGCTCCGGTGGGCCAGATACGCAGTATTTT.

This clone came up a few times. The gene calls are TRBV7-2 and TRBJ1-2; 9 bases are a match to TRBD1. CDR1 SGHTA and CDR2 FQGNSA come from the germline V gene. Trimming at V came to 4 bases and at J to 4 bases, leaving 16 bases not matched to a gene. The CDR3 extends over 18 amino acids. The CDR3 region is CASSWGAAGTGLFYGYTF. The CDR3 DNA follows: TGTGCCAGCAGCTGGGGGGCAGCTGGGACAGGGCTTTTCTATGGCTACACCTTC. Based on the CDR3 plus reference TRBV7-2 and TRBJ1-2, the full variable domain is GAGVSQSPSNKVTEKGKDVELRCDPISGHTALYWYRQSLGQGLEFLIYFQGNSAPDKSGLPSDRFSAERTGGSVSTLTIQRTQQEDSAVYLCASSWGAAGTGLFYGYTFGSGTRLTVV.

The chain recombines TRBV9 with TRBJ1-2; D unresolved. The CDR3 consists of 12 residues. V lost 0 bases and J lost 7, with 7 bases in between. Per germline, CDR1 SGDLS and CDR2 YYNGEE. The CDR3 DNA is TGTGCCAGCAGCGTAGTGGGAGGTGGCTACACCTTC. Its protein product is CASSVVGGGYTF. Full variable domain (missing parts from reference TRBV9 and TRBJ1-2): DSGVTQTPKHLITATGQRVTLRCSPRSGDLSVYWYQQSLDQGLQFLIQYYNGEERAKGNILERFSAQQFPDLHSELNLSSLELGDSALYFCASSVVGGGYTFGSGTRLTVV.

The chain has TRBV4-1 and TRBJ1-1, with D hard to call. The CDR3 length is 16 residues. V dropped 8 bases and J dropped 0 bases, with 19 bases sitting between them. CDR1 MGHRA and CDR2 YSYEKL come from the germline V gene. The CDR3 sequence: CASRRAGNSVNTEAFF. DNA of the CDR3: TGCGCCAGCCGCCGGGCAGGTAACAGTGTGAACACTGAAGCTTTCTTT.

The rearrangement uses TRBV14 and TRBJ2-7; 7 bases align to TRBD2. V lost 2 bases to trimming and J lost 0 bases; unmatched junction nucleotides: 4. CDR1 and CDR2 (germline): SGHDN, FVKESK. The CDR3 runs 15 residues. The CDR3 region is CASSQTLANSYEQYF. DNA for the CDR3: TGTGCCAGCAGCCAAACACTAGCGAACTCCTACGAGCAGTACTTC.

The rearrangement links TRBV7-9 to TRBJ2-7, with D perhaps TRBD2 (6 bases). CDR3 length: 15 residues. V lost 5 bases, J lost 7 bases, and 21 bases lay in between. Germline values: CDR1 SEHNR, CDR2 FQNEAQ (reference sequence). The CDR3 region has the DNA TGTGCCAGCAGCCACACACGGGAGCCCCCGGGAGAGCAGTACTTC. Protein sequence: CASSHTREPPGEQYF.

The rearrangement uses TRBV19 and TRBJ1-5, with D perhaps TRBD1 (6 bases). The CDR3 totals 14 residues. The ends were cut back, 4 bases at V and 3 bases at J, with 10 bases in the middle. Germline V gives CDR1 LNHDA, CDR2 SQIVND (reference sequence). CDR3 nucleotide sequence: TGTGCCAGTAGTAGGACAGCCTCCAATCAGCCCCAGCATTTT. It yields the protein CASSRTASNQPQHF.

This clone was seen a handful of times. V and J are TRBV4-2 and TRBJ2-1; 11 bases fit TRBD2. The CDR3 runs 17 residues. The V segment lost 1 base and the J segment 7 bases; nucleotides outside the gene matches: 9. CDR1 LGHNA and CDR2 YNFKEQ come from the germline V gene. The CDR3 sequence: CASSQVASLAGGNEQFF. The CDR3 nucleotides read TGTGCCAGCAGCCAAGTGGCGAGCCTAGCGGGGGGAAATGAGCAGTTCTTC.